Each of the 31 T cell receptor beta chains below was sequenced from the same sample in a study of T-cell reconstitution after alpha-beta-depleted transplantation in children. Preparation of the TCRbeta library was carried out with unique molecular identifiers. Via MiXCR, TCRdb re-called the PCR reads, giving one row per CDR3 protein. The sample carries hundreds of thousands of distinct CDR3 sequences, approximately 16% recorded once. The source material was PBMCs from the stem cell graft donor, sampled from the stem cell graft. The receptor set was obtained from a human donor who donated a stem cell graft to a child with acute myeloid leukemia.

The chain has TRBV24-1 and TRBJ2-1, with D perhaps assigned TRBD1 or TRBD2 (5 bases each). V lost 4 bases and J 0 bases, leaving 12 bases between the germline ends. Germline V lookup: CDR1 KGHDR, CDR2 SFDVKD. This CDR3 is 16 amino acids long. The CDR3 region has the DNA TGTGCCACCAGTGAAGTGGGGGTCAGCTCCTACAATGAGCAGTTCTTC. Amino acid sequence: CATSEVGVSSYNEQFF.

This clonotype has at least ten counts. The rearrangement joins TRBV10-3 to TRBJ2-1; TRBD2 agrees at 7 bases. Germline values: CDR1 ENHRY, CDR2 SYGVKD. The CDR3 has 11 residues. Trimming took 9 bases from V and 8 from J; bases not matched to a gene: 4. The CDR3 is CAIAAGDEQFF. Here the CDR3 DNA reads TGTGCCATTGCGGCGGGGGATGAGCAGTTCTTC.

This clonotype turned up a few times. The CDR3 DNA reads as TGCGCCAGCAGCTTGGACAGGGGGCAATTAGATACGCAGTATTTT. Translated: CASSLDRGQLDTQYF. V usage is TRBV5-1 and J usage is TRBJ2-3; 9 positions match TRBD1. Per the germline V gene, CDR1 is SGHRS and CDR2 is YFSETQ. V trimming: 0 bases; J trimming: 5 bases; junction bases outside the gene matches: 4. This CDR3 has 15 residues.

The rearrangement links TRBV11-2 to TRBJ2-7; D gene ambiguous. Trimming stripped 2 bases from V and 3 bases from J, with 17 bases between. The length of the CDR3 is 16 residues. Per the germline V gene, CDR1 is SGHAT and CDR2 is FQNNGV. CDR3 coding DNA: TGTGCCAGCAGCTTATTTCCCCATGGGCAGAACTACGAGCAGTACTTC. This sequence encodes CASSLFPHGQNYEQYF.

The sample holds a few counts of this clonotype. This chain links TRBV12-3 or TRBV12-4 with TRBJ1-4, with a tentative D call TRBD1 (6 bases). The CDR3 consists of 17 residues. Trimming took off 1 base at V and 6 bases at J, with 18 bases between the two ends. The CDR3 region is CASSLGPQGTGDEKLFF. DNA for the CDR3: TGTGCCAGCAGTTTAGGTCCCCAGGGGACGGGAGATGAAAAACTGTTTTTT.

This clonotype has just a few counts. The chain has TRBV12-3 or TRBV12-4 and TRBJ1-4; D remains unclear. The CDR3 spans 14 residues. V shed 3 bases and J shed 5 bases, with 10 bases lying between them. CDR3 amino acids: CASSFGRRNEKLFF. In nucleotides, the CDR3 is TGTGCCAGCAGTTTTGGCAGAAGGAATGAAAAACTGTTTTTT.

There are many counts of this clonotype. This chain connects TRBV9 to TRBJ2-7; D is unresolved. Trimming removed 0 bases at V and 8 bases at J, with 12 bases between. This CDR3 has 13 residues. Germline CDR1 SGDLS, CDR2 YYNGEE. The CDR3: CASSVDPNGQQYF. CDR3 DNA sequence: TGTGCCAGCAGCGTAGATCCGAACGGGCAGCAGTACTTC.

Ten or more counts support this clonotype. One end of the junction is discordant with germline, which a read error may explain. This sequence joins TRBV7-9 and TRBJ1-1, with TRBD1 as a possible D gene (5 bases). Germline loops: CDR1 SEHNR, CDR2 FQNEAQ (reference sequence). The CDR3 loop spans 14 amino acids. Here the CDR3 DNA reads TGCGCCAGCAGCTTGCCAGGGATGAACACTGAAGCTTTCTTT. Protein: CASSLPGMNTEAFF.

The chain couples TRBV14 to TRBJ1-1, with a possible D match to TRBD1 (6 bases). V lost 4 bases and J 1 base, leaving 16 bases between the germline ends. The CDR3 is 16 residues long. Per germline, CDR1 SGHDN and CDR2 FVKESK. For the CDR3, the DNA is TGTGCCAGCAGCCCTTGGCCAGGACAGACGAACACTGAAGCTTTCTTT. This codes for CASSPWPGQTNTEAFF.

This clonotype was counted ten times or more. V usage is TRBV4-2 and J usage is TRBJ2-5; D is undetermined. V was trimmed by 0 bases and J by 9 bases, leaving 11 bases between them. The CDR3 consists of 13 residues. From germline, CDR1 is LGHNA and CDR2 YNFKEQ. CDR3 nucleotide sequence: TGTGCCAGCAGCCAAGATCCCTCGAGAGCCCAGTACTTC. This translates into CASSQDPSRAQYF.

The chain employs TRBV11-2 and TRBJ1-6, with unresolved D. CDR1 is SGHAT and CDR2 is FQNNGV in the germline V gene. The CDR3 extends over 19 amino acids. V was clipped by 5 bases and J by 9 bases, with 29 bases between them. The DNA for the CDR3 is TGTGCCAGCAGCCCGGCCCGGGAAATTGGGATAGAGCGCGGTTCACCCCTCCACTTT. The encoded protein is CASSPAREIGIERGSPLHF.

At least ten counts were recorded for this clonotype. This rearrangement joins TRBV20-1 to TRBJ1-3; D remains ambiguous. The V end was cut by 6 bases, the J end by 2 bases, with 11 bases between. CDR1 and CDR2 (germline): DFQATT, SNEGSKA (reference sequence). The CDR3 consists of 13 residues. The CDR3 nucleotides read TGCAGTGCGAACTTTCCCGCTGGAAACACCATATATTTT. Its translation is CSANFPAGNTIYF.

This clonotype appeared many times. The chain carries TRBV20-1 and TRBJ2-3; D not certain. From germline, CDR1 is DFQATT and CDR2 SNEGSKA (reference sequence). This CDR3 region has 14 residues. The CDR3 reads CSTKAVGSADTQYF. CDR3 nucleotides: TGCAGCACGAAGGCGGTTGGCAGCGCAGATACGCAGTATTTT.

Only a few counts were recorded for this clonotype. The chain combines TRBV11-2 with TRBJ2-5; D may correspond to TRBD1 or TRBD2 (5 bases each). The V end was cut by 4 bases, the J end by 4 bases, with 16 bases between. Germline values: CDR1 SGHAT, CDR2 FQNNGV. CDR3 length: 15 residues. CDR3 residues: CASSSSGARGETQYF. CDR3 coding DNA: TGTGCCAGCAGCTCGTCCGGGGCCCGAGGAGAGACCCAGTACTTC. Complete variable domain (other parts from reference TRBV11-2 and TRBJ2-5): EAGVAQSPRYKIIEKRQSVAFWCNPISGHATLYWYQQILGQGPKLLIQFQNNGVVDDSQLPKDRFSAERLKGVDSTLKIQPAKLEDSAVYLCASSSSGARGETQYFGPGTRLLVL.

This clonotype was counted only a few times. The chain has TRBV7-3 and TRBJ2-1; TRBD2 aligns across 9 bases. The CDR3 consists of 17 residues. The germline V gene encodes CDR1 SGHTA and CDR2 FQGTGA. V lost 1 base to trimming and J lost 3 bases; unmatched junction nucleotides: 7. The CDR3 protein is CASSLRGRAGGYNEQFF. The CDR3 DNA reads as TGTGCCAGCAGCTTAAGGGGTCGAGCGGGGGGCTACAATGAGCAGTTCTTC.

This clonotype has ten or more counts. This chain connects TRBV6-4 to TRBJ2-1; TRBD2 aligns across 8 bases. The CDR3 contains 17 residues. Trimming removed 4 bases from V and 9 bases from J; junction bases left unmatched: 17. The V gene's germline CDR1 is MRHNA and CDR2 SNTAGT. DNA for the CDR3: TGTGCCAGCAGTGCCCACGCTCCGGGACTAGGTATAGGTGAGCAGTTCTTC. Translated: CASSAHAPGLGIGEQFF.

At least ten counts were recorded for this clonotype. The chain is built from TRBV7-9 and TRBJ2-5, with a tentative D call TRBD2 (5 bases). With 5 bases removed from V and 2 bases from J, the gap between germline ends came to 12 bases. The V gene's germline CDR1 is SEHNR and CDR2 FQNEAQ (reference sequence). The CDR3 spans 14 residues. The CDR3 loop reads CASSQDRTQETQYF. The DNA for the CDR3 is TGTGCCAGCAGCCAGGATCGGACTCAAGAGACCCAGTACTTC.

V gene TRBV4-2 combines with J gene TRBJ2-2; 8 bases agree with TRBD2. Germline V lookup: CDR1 LGHNA, CDR2 YNFKEQ. CDR3 length: 19 residues. J gave up 4 bases and V 0 bases, and 13 bases lay outside the gene matches. CDR3 protein: CASSQDRLAGMVGTGELFF. CDR3 nucleotide sequence: TGTGCCAGCAGCCAAGATCGGTTAGCGGGGATGGTTGGCACCGGGGAGCTGTTTTTT.

This clonotype was seen many times. V usage is TRBV20-1 and J usage is TRBJ2-7; D call uncertain. The germline gives CDR1 DFQATT, CDR2 SNEGSKA (reference sequence). The CDR3 consists of 12 residues. V lost 0 bases and J 5 bases, leaving 8 bases between the germline ends. The CDR3 sequence is CSARDEAHEQYF. As DNA, the CDR3 is TGCAGTGCTAGAGATGAGGCGCACGAGCAGTACTTC.

A few counts support this clonotype. The chain has TRBV7-2 and TRBJ2-7, with D possibly being TRBD2 (6 bases). Germline V lookup: CDR1 SGHTA, CDR2 FQGNSA. V lost 3 bases to trimming and J lost 5 bases, with 11 bases between them. The CDR3 extends over 13 amino acids. CDR3 amino acids: CASSLMRGNEQYF. The CDR3 DNA reads TGTGCCAGCAGCTTGATGCGGGGAAACGAGCAGTACTTC.

The V gene is TRBV5-1, the J gene TRBJ2-4; a weak D match, TRBD2 (5 bases). The germline V gene has CDR1 SGHRS and CDR2 YFSETQ. Trimming cost V 0 bases and J 1 base, with 8 bases left between them. The CDR3 is made up of 15 amino acids. The CDR3 DNA reads as TGCGCCAGCAGCTTGGCGCGAGGGGCCAAAAACATTCAGTACTTC. This encodes CASSLARGAKNIQYF.

In its sample, this clonotype was seen a few times. The gene calls are TRBV7-2 and TRBJ2-2; D not certain. Between the trimmed V and J ends, which lost 1 base and 3 bases, there was a span of 6 bases. The CDR3 is made up of 14 amino acids. CDR1 is SGHTA and CDR2 is FQGNSA in the germline V gene. DNA of the CDR3: TGTGCCAGCAGCTTAGAGGCGTACACCGGGGAGCTGTTTTTT. As protein: CASSLEAYTGELFF.

Ten or more counts support this clonotype. The CDR3: CSASPPGSNEQFF. For the CDR3, the DNA is TGCAGTGCTAGTCCCCCAGGGAGCAATGAGCAGTTCTTC. This chain links TRBV20-1 with TRBJ2-1; D is tentatively TRBD1 or TRBD2 (5 bases each). V dropped 3 bases and J dropped 6 bases, with 12 bases sitting between them. The length of the CDR3 is 13 residues. In germline, CDR1 is DFQATT, CDR2 SNEGSKA (reference sequence).

The chain uses TRBV5-1 and TRBJ2-5; tentatively, D is TRBD1 (6 bases). V was cut by 5 bases and J by 0 bases, with 14 bases left in between. Germline CDR1 SGHRS, CDR2 YFSETQ. CDR3 length: 15 amino acids. The CDR3 nucleotides read TGCGCCAGCAGATGGGGCACAGGGTACCAAGAGACCCAGTACTTC. It codes for CASRWGTGYQETQYF. The full variable domain, in which reference TRBV5-1 and TRBJ2-5 provide the parts outside the CDR3, is KAGVTQTPRYLIKTRGQQVTLSCSPISGHRSVSWYQQTPGQGLQFLFEYFSETQRNKGNFPGRFSGRQFSNSRSEMNVSTLELGDSALYLCASRWGTGYQETQYFGPGTRLLVL.

This chain uses TRBV4-1 with TRBJ1-2; D is unclear. This CDR3 is built from 15 residues. Looked up from germline, CDR1 is MGHRA and CDR2 is YSYEKL. V was cut by 0 bases and J by 4 bases, with 12 bases left in between. CDR3 residues: CASSQDGVRLYGYTF. CDR3 sequence (DNA): TGCGCCAGCAGCCAAGATGGGGTGAGACTCTATGGCTACACCTTC.

To note about this clonotype: The junction shows a germline mismatch at one end, possibly a read error. This sequence joins TRBV28 and TRBJ2-1, with D perhaps matching TRBD2 (7 bases). Germline loops: CDR1 MDHEN, CDR2 SYDVKM. This CDR3 is 15 amino acids long. CDR3 coding DNA: TGTACCAGCAGACTTGTGGGGGGGCCTTACAATGAGCAGTTCTTC. Amino acid sequence: CTSRLVGGPYNEQFF.

The chain links TRBV28 to TRBJ2-1; TRBD2 aligns across 7 bases. There are 14 residues in the CDR3. J lost 4 bases, V lost 6 bases, and 6 bases had no gene match. Germline V gives CDR1 MDHEN, CDR2 SYDVKM. The CDR3 nucleotides read TGTGCCAGCAGAGCGGGACGGAATTACAATGAGCAGTTCTTC. Translating it yields CASRAGRNYNEQFF. Together with reference TRBV28 and TRBJ2-1, the CDR3 gives the full variable domain: DVKVTQSSRYLVKRTGEKVFLECVQDMDHENMFWYRQDPGLGLRLIYFSYDVKMKEKGDIPEGYSVSREKKERFSLILESASTNQTSMYLCASRAGRNYNEQFFGPGTRLTVL.

Ten or more counts support this clonotype. The chain uses TRBV20-1 and TRBJ2-7; maybe TRBD1 (6 bases). This CDR3 is 12 amino acids long. V gave up 3 bases and J gave up 3 bases, with 9 bases separating them. Germline assignment: CDR1 DFQATT and CDR2 SNEGSKA (reference sequence). CDR3 bases: TGCAGTGCTAGCGGACAGATCTACGAGCAGTACGTC. Translation gives CSASGQIYEQYV.

In this sample, this clonotype turned up a few times. This chain uses TRBV10-3 with TRBJ1-6; D gene uncertain. Germline V CDR1 and CDR2: ENHRY, SYGVKD. This CDR3 spans 14 amino acids. V was clipped by 4 bases and J by 8 bases, with 12 bases between them. The DNA of the CDR3 is TGTGCCATCAGTGGGACGGTCGACCATTCACCCCTCCACTTT. Its translation: CAISGTVDHSPLHF.

The chain couples TRBV29-1 to TRBJ2-7, with D perhaps TRBD2 (5 bases). CDR1 and CDR2 from the germline V gene are SQVTM and ANQGSEA. The CDR3 is 13 residues long. Trimming shortened V by 3 bases and J by 1 base, and 10 bases separated the two germline ends. The chain's CDR3 is CSVETPGSYEQYF. DNA of the CDR3: TGCAGCGTTGAGACCCCGGGGTCCTACGAGCAGTACTTC.

This clonotype was counted between two and nine times. The chain combines TRBV20-1 with TRBJ2-5; D unresolved. Deletions cut 5 bases from V and 0 bases from J, with 19 bases between. The CDR3 is 16 residues long. The germline CDR1 and CDR2 sequences are DFQATT and SNEGSKA (reference sequence). The CDR3 protein is CSAYILLTVYQETQYF. CDR3 nucleotides: TGCAGTGCTTACATCCTACTTACTGTGTACCAAGAGACCCAGTACTTC.